Sequencing of this T cell receptor (beta chain) was carried out in a study of blood T cell repertoires in COVID-19 (dated by TCRdb to the early 2020s). Broadly, across the study: Samples covering the acute and convalescent phases of COVID-19 were provided by collaborators in the United States, Italy and Spain. The material from the prospective study consisted of cDNA or gDNA derived from T cells, B-cell-depleted T cells, or PBMCs. The dataset comprised deeply sampled blood TCRbeta repertoires from subjects exposed to, actively infected with, or recovered from COVID-19. The repertoires were released in a freely available public database meant as a resource for research on the immune response to SARS-CoV-2. The samples were drawn from the first 160 participants of the ongoing ImmuneRACE study and from some 1,300 subjects provided by 6 global collaborators. Nearly every sample came with metadata listing a de-identified subject ID, COVID-19 status, age in years and sex. Where available, HLA class I and class II types were obtained from metadata supplied by the sample provider rather than from assay-based typing.

Trimming removed 2 bases from V and 4 bases from J, leaving 12 bases between the germline ends. The germline V gene encodes CDR1 SGDLS and CDR2 YYNGEE. The CDR3, from cysteine to phenylalanine, totals 14 residues. Solely the CDR3 DNA is kept, with 42 bases framed from the first base. With respect to this clone: Its antigen is currently not known. Base-call qualities are not available, and no considerably larger clone is one nucleotide away.

Collaborating institutions collected whole blood in K2EDTA tubes following their own protocols. For TCRbeta analysis, collaborators shipped samples in one of three forms: frozen whole blood, isolated PBMCs, or DNA extracted from either of those sample types. Broader findings and caveats from the paper: Clinical and demographic metadata were provided uncurated, with the amount varying by source and participant.

TCRbeta CDR3 regions were amplified from genomic DNA by means of the immunoSEQ Assay, a bias-controlled multiplex PCR. Under the source paper's analysis protocol: Nucleated cell counts per sample were estimated from amplification of reference gene primers within the assay. To quantify the absolute abundance of each unique TCRbeta CDR3 rearrangement, sequence reads were collapsed and filtered. For each sample, productive Simpson clonality was calculated as the square root of Simpson's diversity index over productive rearrangements. TCRdb stores this immuneACCESS table with in-frame sequences only. Part of the clones is absent; in the studies checked, under half of the shortfall reflects unresolved V genes, and no reason is known for the rest. V, J and clone size derive from that table, while D and trimming were established from the DNA sequence. This sample has tens of thousands of clones in its table, and approximately 79% of those were observed once. The ten top clones hold 2% to 3% of the sample.

Sequencing was performed on peripheral blood. The clonotype comes from a human donor with acute or convalescent COVID-19. The donor label of this sample is uncertain. The sequence joins TRBV9 to TRBJ2-5; a weak D assignment points to TRBD2 (6 bases agree). The CDR3 protein is CASSVREAGETQYF. The sequenced DNA is TGTGCCAGCAGCGTGAGGGAGGCTGGAGAGACCCAGTACTTC.